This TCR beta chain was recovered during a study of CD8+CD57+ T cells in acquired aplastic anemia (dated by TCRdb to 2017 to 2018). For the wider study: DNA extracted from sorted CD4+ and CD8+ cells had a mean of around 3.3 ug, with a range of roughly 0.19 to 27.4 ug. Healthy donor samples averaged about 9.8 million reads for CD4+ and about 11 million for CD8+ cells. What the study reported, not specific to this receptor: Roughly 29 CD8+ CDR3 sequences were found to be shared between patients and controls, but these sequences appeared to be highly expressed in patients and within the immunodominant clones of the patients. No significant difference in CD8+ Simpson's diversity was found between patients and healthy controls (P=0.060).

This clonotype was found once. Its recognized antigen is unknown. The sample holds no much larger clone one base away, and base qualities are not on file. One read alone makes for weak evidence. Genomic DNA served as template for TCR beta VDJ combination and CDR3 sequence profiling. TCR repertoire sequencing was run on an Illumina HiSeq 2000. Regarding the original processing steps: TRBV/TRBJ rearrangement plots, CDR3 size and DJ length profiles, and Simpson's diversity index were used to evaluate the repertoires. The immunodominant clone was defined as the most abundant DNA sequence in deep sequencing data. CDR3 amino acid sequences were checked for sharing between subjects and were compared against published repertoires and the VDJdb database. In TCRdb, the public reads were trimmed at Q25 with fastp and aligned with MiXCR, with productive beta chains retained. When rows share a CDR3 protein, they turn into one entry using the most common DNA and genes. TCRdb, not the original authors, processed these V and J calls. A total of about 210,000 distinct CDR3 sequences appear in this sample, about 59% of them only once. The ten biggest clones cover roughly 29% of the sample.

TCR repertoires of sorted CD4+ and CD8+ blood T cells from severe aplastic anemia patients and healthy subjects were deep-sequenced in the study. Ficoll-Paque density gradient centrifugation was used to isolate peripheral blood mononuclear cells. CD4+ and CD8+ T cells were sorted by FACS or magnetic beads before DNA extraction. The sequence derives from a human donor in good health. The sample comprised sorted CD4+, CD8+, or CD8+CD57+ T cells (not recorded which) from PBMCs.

Here is the DNA: TGTGCCAGCAGCGTAGGTCAGGGTTTCACTGAAGCTTTCTTT. Translated, this is CASSVGQGFTEAFF. Recombination joined TRBV9 with TRBJ1-1; TRBD1 could be the D gene, as 5 bases match. The germline V gene specifies SGDLS as CDR1 and YYNGEE as CDR2. At the junction V is shortened by 0 bases and J by 4 bases, with 10 bases in between. The CDR3 spans 14 residues, from the cysteine through the phenylalanine. The kept DNA is CDR3 alone, 42 bases in frame from the first base. Reference TRBV9 and TRBJ1-1 proteins supply the regions before and after the CDR3; the full variable domain is: DSGVTQTPKHLITATGQRVTLRCSPRSGDLSVYWYQQSLDQGLQFLIQYYNGEERAKGNILERFSAQQFPDLHSELNLSSLELGDSALYFCASSVGQGFTEAFFGQGTRLTVV.